The source of this T cell receptor (beta chain) is a study of shared clonotypes between healthy human individuals. The CDR3 extends over 13 amino acids. V gave up 5 bases and J gave up 3 bases, with 8 bases separating them. Per the germline V gene, CDR1 is MNHEY and CDR2 is SMNVEV (reference sequence). TCRdb keeps only in-frame clones here, not all; method: immunoSEQ multiplex PCR. Of about 380,000 clones in the sample, 95% to 97% are singletons; the top ten hold 0.32%. This sequence originates from a man aged 25-45 years in good health. The V and J genes are TRBV27 and TRBJ2-1, with TRBD1 as a possible D gene (5 bases). The specimen was memory CD8+ T cells sorted from blood. The subset is: CD45RO+ cells pooled with CCR7-negative TemRA cells. The CDR3 DNA follows: TGTGCCAGCAGTACAGGCCTCTACAATGAGCAGTTCTTC. Translating it yields CASSTGLYNEQFF.